This T cell receptor (beta chain) came from a study of human T cells and chemical hapten exposure. Findings and caveats of the study: Alopecia affected the donors, so their immune response may differ from healthy people's.

Germline CDR1 is SGHKS and CDR2 is YYEKEE (reference sequence). J gave up 3 bases and V 1 base, and 6 bases lay outside the gene matches. CDR3 length equals 15 residues. This clonotype appeared a few times. The antigen remains undetermined. Time point reported: pre-sensitization, week 0. Treatment described: therapeutic diphenylcyclopropenone sensitization with weekly scalp DPC. TCRdb re-called the RACE reads with MiXCR, one entry per CDR3 protein. The sample records 270,000 or so distinct CDR3 sequences, approximately 7.5% being singletons. Sequencing was performed on whole blood, taken in connection with sensitization to the hapten diphenylcyclopropenone (DPC). The chain joins TRBV5-5 to TRBJ1-2; TRBD1 matches at 7 bases. The receptor's source is a man aged 18 to 35 with alopecia areata. Some clones in this sample may be carry-over from other donors' samples. CDR3 DNA sequence: TGTGCCAGCAGCTTGAGAGGAACAGGGGACTATGGCTACACCTTC. Its protein is CASSLRGTGDYGYTF. Looking up the rest from reference TRBV5-5 and TRBJ1-2 gives the full variable domain: DAGVTQSPTHLIKTRGQQVTLRCSPISGHKSVSWYQQVLGQGPQFIFQYYEKEERGRGNFPDRFSARQFPNYSSELNVNALLLGDSALYLCASSLRGTGDYGYTFGSGTRLTVV.